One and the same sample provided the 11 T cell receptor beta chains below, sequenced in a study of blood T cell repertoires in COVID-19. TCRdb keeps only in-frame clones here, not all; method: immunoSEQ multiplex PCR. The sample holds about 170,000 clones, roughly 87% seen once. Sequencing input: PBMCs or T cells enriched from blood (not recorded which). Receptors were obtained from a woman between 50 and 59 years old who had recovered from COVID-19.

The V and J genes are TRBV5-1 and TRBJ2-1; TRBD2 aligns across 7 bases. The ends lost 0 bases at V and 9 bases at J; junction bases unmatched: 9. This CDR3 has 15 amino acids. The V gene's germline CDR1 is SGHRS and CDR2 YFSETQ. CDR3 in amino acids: CASSLVGGSESEQFF. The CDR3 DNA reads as TGCGCCAGCAGCTTGGTCGGCGGGAGCGAAAGTGAGCAGTTCTTC.

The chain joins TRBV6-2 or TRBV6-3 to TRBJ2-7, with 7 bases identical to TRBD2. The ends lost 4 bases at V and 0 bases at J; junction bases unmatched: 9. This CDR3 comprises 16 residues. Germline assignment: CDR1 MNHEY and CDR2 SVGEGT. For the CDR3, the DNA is TGTGCCAGCAGTTCGAGGCGGGAGCAGGTCTCCTACGAGCAGTACTTC. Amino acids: CASSSRREQVSYEQYF.

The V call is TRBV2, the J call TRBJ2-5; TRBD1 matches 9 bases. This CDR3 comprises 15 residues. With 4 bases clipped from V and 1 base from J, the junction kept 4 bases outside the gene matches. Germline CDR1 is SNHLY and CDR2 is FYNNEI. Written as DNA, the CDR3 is TGTGCCAGCAGTGGGGAGGACAGGGGCCAAGAGACCCAGTACTTC. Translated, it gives CASSGEDRGQETQYF.

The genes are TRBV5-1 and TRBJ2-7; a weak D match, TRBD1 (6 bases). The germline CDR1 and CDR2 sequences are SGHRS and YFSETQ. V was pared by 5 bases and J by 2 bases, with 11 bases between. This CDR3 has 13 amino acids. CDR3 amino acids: CASRVQGTYEQYF. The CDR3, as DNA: TGCGCCAGCAGGGTACAGGGCACCTACGAGCAGTACTTC.

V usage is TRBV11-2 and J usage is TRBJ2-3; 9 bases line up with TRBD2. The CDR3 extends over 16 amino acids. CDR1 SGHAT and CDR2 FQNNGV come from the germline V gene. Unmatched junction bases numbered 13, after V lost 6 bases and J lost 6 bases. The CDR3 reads CASRRSPGLAIDTQYF. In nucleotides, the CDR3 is TGTGCCAGCAGGCGTAGCCCGGGACTAGCTATCGATACGCAGTATTTT.

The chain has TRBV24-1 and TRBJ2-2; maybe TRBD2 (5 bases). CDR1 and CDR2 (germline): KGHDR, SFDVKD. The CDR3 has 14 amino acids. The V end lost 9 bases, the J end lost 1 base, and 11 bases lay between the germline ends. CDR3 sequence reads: CATGRGVNTGELFF. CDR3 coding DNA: TGTGCCACCGGACGGGGAGTGAACACCGGGGAGCTGTTTTTT.

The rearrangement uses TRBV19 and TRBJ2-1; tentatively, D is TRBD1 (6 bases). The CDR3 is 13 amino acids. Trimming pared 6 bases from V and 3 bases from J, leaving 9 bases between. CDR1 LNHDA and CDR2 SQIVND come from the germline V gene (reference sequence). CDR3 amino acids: CASRGANYNEQFF. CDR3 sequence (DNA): TGTGCCAGTAGGGGGGCGAACTACAATGAGCAGTTCTTC.

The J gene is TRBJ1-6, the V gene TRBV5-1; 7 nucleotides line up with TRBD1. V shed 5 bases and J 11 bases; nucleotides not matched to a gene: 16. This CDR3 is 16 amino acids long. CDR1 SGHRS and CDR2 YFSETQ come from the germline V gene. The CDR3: CASRPDPGTDQTPLHF. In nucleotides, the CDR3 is TGCGCCAGCAGACCTGACCCCGGGACAGATCAGACACCCCTCCACTTT.

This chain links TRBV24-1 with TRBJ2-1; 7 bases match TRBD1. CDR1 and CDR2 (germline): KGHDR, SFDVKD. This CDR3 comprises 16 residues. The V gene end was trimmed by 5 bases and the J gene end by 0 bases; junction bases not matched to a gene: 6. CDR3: CATSAQTGSSYNEQFF. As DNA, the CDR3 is TGTGCCACCAGTGCCCAGACAGGGAGCTCCTACAATGAGCAGTTCTTC.

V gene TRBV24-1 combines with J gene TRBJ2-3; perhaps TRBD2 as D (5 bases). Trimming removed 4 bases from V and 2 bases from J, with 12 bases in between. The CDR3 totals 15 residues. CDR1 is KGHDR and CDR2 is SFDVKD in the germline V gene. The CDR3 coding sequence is TGTGCCACCAGTGAAAAACTAGATTACACAGATACGCAGTATTTT. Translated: CATSEKLDYTDTQYF.

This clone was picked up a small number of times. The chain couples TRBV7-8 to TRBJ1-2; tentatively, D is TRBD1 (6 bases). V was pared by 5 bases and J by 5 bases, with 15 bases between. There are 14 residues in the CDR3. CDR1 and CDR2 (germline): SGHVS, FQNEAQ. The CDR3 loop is CASSGAKGGYGYTF. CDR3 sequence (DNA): TGTGCCAGCAGCGGAGCCAAAGGGGGATATGGCTACACCTTC.